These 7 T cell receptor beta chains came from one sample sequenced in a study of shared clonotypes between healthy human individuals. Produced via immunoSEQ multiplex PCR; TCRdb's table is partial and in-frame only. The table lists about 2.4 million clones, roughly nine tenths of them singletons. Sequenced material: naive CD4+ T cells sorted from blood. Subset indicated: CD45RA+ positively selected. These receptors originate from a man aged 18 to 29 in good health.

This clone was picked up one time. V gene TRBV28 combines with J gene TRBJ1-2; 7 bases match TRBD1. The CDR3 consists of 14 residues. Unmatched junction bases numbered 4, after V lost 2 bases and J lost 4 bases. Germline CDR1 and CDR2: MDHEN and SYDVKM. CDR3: CASSLKGAGYGYTF. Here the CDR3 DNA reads TGTGCCAGCAGTTTAAAGGGGGCCGGCTATGGCTACACCTTC.

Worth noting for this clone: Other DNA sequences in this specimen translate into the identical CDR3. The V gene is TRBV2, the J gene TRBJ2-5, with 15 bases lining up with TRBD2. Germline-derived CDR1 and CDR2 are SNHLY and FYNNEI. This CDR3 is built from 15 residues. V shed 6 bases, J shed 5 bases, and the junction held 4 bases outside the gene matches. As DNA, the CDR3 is TGTGCCAGCAGCGGGACTAGCGGGGGGCGCGAGACCCAGTACTTC. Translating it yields CASSGTSGGRETQYF.

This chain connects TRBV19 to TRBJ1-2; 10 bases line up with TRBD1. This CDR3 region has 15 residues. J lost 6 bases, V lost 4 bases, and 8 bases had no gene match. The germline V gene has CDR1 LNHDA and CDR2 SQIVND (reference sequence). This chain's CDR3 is CASSKGPDRGHGYTF. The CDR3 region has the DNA TGTGCCAGTAGTAAGGGCCCCGACAGGGGGCATGGCTACACCTTC.

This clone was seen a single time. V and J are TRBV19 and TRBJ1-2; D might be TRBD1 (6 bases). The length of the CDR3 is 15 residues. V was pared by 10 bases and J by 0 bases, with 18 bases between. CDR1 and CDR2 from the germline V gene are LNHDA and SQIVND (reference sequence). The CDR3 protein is CATSPRQAPNYGYTF. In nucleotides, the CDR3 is TGTGCCACCTCCCCGCGACAGGCTCCTAACTATGGCTACACCTTC. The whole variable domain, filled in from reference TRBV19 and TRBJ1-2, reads DGGITQSPKYLFRKEGQNVTLSCEQNLNHDAMYWYRQDPGQGLRLIYYSQIVNDFQKGDIAEGYSVSREKKESFPLTVTSAQKNPTAFYLCATSPRQAPNYGYTFGSGTRLTVV.

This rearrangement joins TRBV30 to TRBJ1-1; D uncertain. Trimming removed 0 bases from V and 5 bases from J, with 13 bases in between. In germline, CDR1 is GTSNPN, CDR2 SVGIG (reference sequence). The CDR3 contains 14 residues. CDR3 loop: CAWSVGQGGTEAFF. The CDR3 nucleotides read TGTGCCTGGAGTGTAGGGCAAGGTGGGACTGAAGCTTTCTTT.

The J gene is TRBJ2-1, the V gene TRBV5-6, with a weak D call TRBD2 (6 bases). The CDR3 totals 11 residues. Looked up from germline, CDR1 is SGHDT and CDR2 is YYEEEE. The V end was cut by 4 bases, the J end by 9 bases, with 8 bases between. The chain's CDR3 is CASSPGGEQFF. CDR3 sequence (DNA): TGTGCCAGCAGCCCCGGGGGTGAGCAGTTCTTC.

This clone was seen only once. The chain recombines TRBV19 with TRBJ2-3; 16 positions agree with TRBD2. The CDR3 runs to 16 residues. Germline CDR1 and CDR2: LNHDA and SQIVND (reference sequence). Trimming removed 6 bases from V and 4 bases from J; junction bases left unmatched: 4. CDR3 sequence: CASRSGLAGGPDTQYF. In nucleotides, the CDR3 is TGTGCCAGTAGATCGGGACTAGCGGGAGGGCCAGATACGCAGTATTTT.